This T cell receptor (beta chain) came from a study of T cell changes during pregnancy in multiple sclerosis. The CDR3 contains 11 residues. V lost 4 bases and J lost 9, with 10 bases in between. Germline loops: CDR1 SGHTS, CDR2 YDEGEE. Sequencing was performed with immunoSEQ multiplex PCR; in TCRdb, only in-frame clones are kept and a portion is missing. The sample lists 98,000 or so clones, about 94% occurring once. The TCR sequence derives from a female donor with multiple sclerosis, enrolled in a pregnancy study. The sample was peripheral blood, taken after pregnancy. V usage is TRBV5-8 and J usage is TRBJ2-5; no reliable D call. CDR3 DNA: TGTGCCAGCAGCGCCGCTCGGGCCCAGTACTTC. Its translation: CASSAARAQYF.